This T cell receptor beta chain was identified during a study of blood T cell repertoires in COVID-19. The overall study: COVID-19 samples, acute and convalescent, were from the United States, Italy and Spain. PBMCs, B-cell-depleted T cells, or T cells were the source of the cDNA or gDNA that made up the material.

V dropped 1 base and J dropped 0 bases, with 6 bases sitting between them. In germline, CDR1 is SEHNR, CDR2 FQNEAQ (reference sequence). The length of the CDR3 is 15 residues. Profiling relied on immunoSEQ multiplex PCR, and the TCRdb table lists in-frame clones only, not all of them. The data show 70,000 to 100,000 clones, about 86% seen once. The chain couples TRBV7-9 to TRBJ2-2; D is perhaps TRBD1 (6 bases). Material: peripheral blood. The receptor was isolated from a man older than 75 with active or convalescent COVID-19. The CDR3 bases are TGTGCCAGCAGCTTAGGGACAGCGAACACCGGGGAGCTGTTTTTT. It translates to CASSLGTANTGELFF.